This record looks at one T cell receptor (beta chain) sequence and its context. CDR1 and CDR2 from the germline V gene are WNHNN and SYGVQD (reference sequence). The CDR3 loop spans 16 amino acids. V shed 0 bases, J shed 2 bases, and the junction held 3 bases outside the gene matches. Profiled with immunoSEQ multiplex PCR; TCRdb holds only in-frame clones, not every one. The data show 21,000 or so clones, around 85% seen once. This entry belongs to a study of control samples from healthy donors and cancer patients. This chain joins TRBV10-1 and TRBJ2-2; 7 nucleotides agree with TRBD1. The sequence came from a man between 60 and 75 years old with head and neck cancer. The sample consisted of PBMCs. For the CDR3, the DNA is TGCGCCAGCAGTGAGTCTGGGACAGCTAACACCGGGGAGCTGTTTTTT. It yields the protein CASSESGTANTGELFF.